One sample yielded the 6 T cell receptor beta chains listed below, sequenced in a study of T cell responses to AZD1222 COVID-19 vaccine (dated by TCRdb to the early 2020s). Library prep was done by the immunoSEQ multiplex PCR assay. Imported from immuneACCESS, the table was reduced by TCRdb to in-frame sequences with V and J called. These copies leave out some clones; in studies compared against another copy, an unresolved V gene accounts for under half, and the cause of the remainder is not known. The sample profile shows over 45,000 clones; more than 80% of them were found once. Of the sample, about 20% is held by the ten largest clones. The intended sense of this specimen's time point label: baseline before first vaccination. The label giving this sample's treatment or condition can be read as: meningococcal conjugate vaccine given as trial control. The material sequenced was peripheral blood, taken on day 0 of MenACWY control vaccination. Receptors were obtained from an adult in good health.

The J gene is TRBJ2-1, the V gene TRBV10-3; 8 bases agree with TRBD1. Trimming at V came to 5 bases and at J to 6 bases, leaving 3 bases not matched to a gene. The CDR3 consists of 13 residues. Germline V lookup: CDR1 ENHRY, CDR2 SYGVKD. The CDR3 DNA reads as TGTGCCATCAGTACCGACAGGGGCAATGAGCAGTTCTTC. It translates to CAISTDRGNEQFF.

The chain is built from TRBV7-9 and TRBJ2-7; D gene unclear. Germline CDR1 and CDR2: SEHNR and FQNEAQ (reference sequence). Trimming shortened V by 4 bases and J by 4 bases, and 5 bases separated the two germline ends. CDR3 length equals 11 residues. The DNA for the CDR3 is TGTGCCAGCAGCTACTGGTACGAGCAGTACTTC. Its translation: CASSYWYEQYF.

The V gene is TRBV30, the J gene TRBJ1-2; 10 bases map to TRBD1. Germline CDR1 GTSNPN, CDR2 SVGIG (reference sequence). V lost 2 bases and J lost 4; bases outside the gene matches: 4. This CDR3 is built from 14 residues. CDR3 loop: CAWSIGQGGYGYTF. CDR3 DNA: TGTGCCTGGAGTATTGGACAGGGGGGCTATGGCTACACCTTC.

This clone came up once. This chain uses TRBV18 with TRBJ1-2; D possibly corresponds to TRBD1 (6 bases). V was cut by 2 bases and J by 5 bases, with 12 bases left in between. Germline CDR1 KGHSH, CDR2 LQKENI. CDR3 size: 14 residues. DNA of the CDR3: TGTGCCAGCTCACCATCGGACAGCTCGTATGGCTACACCTTC. Translation: CASSPSDSSYGYTF.

This chain links TRBV7-2 with TRBJ2-3; 10 positions agree with TRBD2. This CDR3 is built from 18 residues. After removal of 1 base from V and 1 base from J, the junction contained 8 bases not matched to a gene. Germline V lookup: CDR1 SGHTA, CDR2 FQGNSA. The CDR3 here is CASSLGPSGRGGTDTQYF. The CDR3 bases are TGTGCCAGCAGCTTAGGGCCTAGCGGGAGAGGTGGCACAGATACGCAGTATTTT.

With regard to this clone: The same CDR3 also results from other DNA sequences found in this sample. The V gene is TRBV7-9, the J gene TRBJ1-2; 7 positions agree with TRBD1. Germline CDR1 reads SEHNR; CDR2 reads FQNEAQ (reference sequence). V was clipped by 1 base and J by 7 bases; unmatched bases: 3. The CDR3 runs 13 residues. CDR3 sequence reads: CASSLGTGGGYTF. DNA for the CDR3: TGTGCCAGCAGCTTAGGGACAGGTGGTGGCTACACCTTC.